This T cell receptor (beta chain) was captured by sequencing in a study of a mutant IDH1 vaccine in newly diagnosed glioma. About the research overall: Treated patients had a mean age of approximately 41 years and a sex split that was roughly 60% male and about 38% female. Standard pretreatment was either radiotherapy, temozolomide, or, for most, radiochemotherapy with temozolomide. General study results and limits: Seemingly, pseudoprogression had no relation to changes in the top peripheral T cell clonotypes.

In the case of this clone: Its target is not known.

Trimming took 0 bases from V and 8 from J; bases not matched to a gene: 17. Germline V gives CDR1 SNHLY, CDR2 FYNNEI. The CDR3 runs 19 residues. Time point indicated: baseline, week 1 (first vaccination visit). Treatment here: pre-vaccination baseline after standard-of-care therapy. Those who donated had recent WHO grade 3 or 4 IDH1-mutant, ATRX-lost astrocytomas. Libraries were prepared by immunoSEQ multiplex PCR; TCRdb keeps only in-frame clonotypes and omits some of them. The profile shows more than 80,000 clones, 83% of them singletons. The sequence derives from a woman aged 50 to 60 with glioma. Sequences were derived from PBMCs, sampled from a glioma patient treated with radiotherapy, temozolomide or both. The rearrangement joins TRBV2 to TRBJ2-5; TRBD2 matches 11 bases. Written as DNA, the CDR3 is TGTGCCAGCAGTGAAGCGGGGCTAGCGGGGGGCCAAAGGGAGATAACCCAGTACTTC. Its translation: CASSEAGLAGGQREITQYF.